Following are 9 T cell receptor beta chains from one sample sequenced in a study of cytomegalovirus exposure and HLA in healthy donors. The PCR was carried out with 60 Vbeta primers and 13 Jbeta primers. The repertoire was sequenced with immunoSEQ multiplex PCR; TCRdb's copy has only in-frame clones and lacks some. The data contain roughly 130,000 clones, roughly three fifths of them seen just once; the ten biggest clones take up 1.5% to 1.7%. Sample: PBMCs. The source is a man between 18 and 29 years old in good health and CMV-seronegative.

In DNA, the CDR3 is TGTGCCAGCAGCTCCGGACAGCCATTATATCAGCCCCAGCATTTT. Protein sequence: CASSSGQPLYQPQHF. The gene calls are TRBV28 and TRBJ1-5, with a tentative D call TRBD1 (6 bases). The CDR3 has 15 residues. Germline V gene lookup returns CDR1 MDHEN and CDR2 SYDVKM. With 6 bases removed from V and 5 bases from J, the gap between germline ends came to 17 bases.

This clone was observed a single time. The rearrangement links TRBV18 to TRBJ2-5, with TRBD2 matching 8 bases. CDR1 KGHSH and CDR2 LQKENI come from the germline V gene. After removal of 3 bases from V and 1 base from J, the junction contained 7 bases not matched to a gene. The CDR3 is 16 amino acids. This chain's CDR3 is CASSPRATSGQETQYF. For the CDR3, the DNA is TGTGCCAGCTCACCCAGGGCTACTAGCGGCCAAGAGACCCAGTACTTC.

This clone occurred a few times. The genes are TRBV6-6 and TRBJ1-5, with unresolved D. The CDR3 consists of 12 residues. The germline gives CDR1 MNHNY, CDR2 SVGAGI (reference sequence). Trimming removed 0 bases at V and 6 bases at J, with 3 bases between. In DNA form, the CDR3 reads TGTGCCAGCAGTTACTCTAGTCAGCCCCAGCATTTT. Translating it yields CASSYSSQPQHF.

This clone was detected only a few times. The V and J genes are TRBV30 and TRBJ2-1, with D possibly being TRBD1 (6 bases). The CDR3 is 12 residues long. V was shortened by 4 bases and J by 5 bases, with 9 bases between the two germline ends. Germline lookup yields CDR1 GTSNPN and CDR2 SVGIG (reference sequence). For the CDR3, the DNA is TGTGCCTGGACGGACAGTAACAATGAGCAGTTCTTC. This gives the protein CAWTDSNNEQFF.

V gene TRBV5-1 combines with J gene TRBJ2-2, with TRBD1 matching 9 bases. The CDR3 loop spans 18 amino acids. Per germline, CDR1 SGHRS and CDR2 YFSETQ. V lost 2 bases and J lost 0; bases outside the gene matches: 8. The CDR3 loop is CASSLRFRTGANTGELFF. The DNA for the CDR3 is TGCGCCAGCAGCTTAAGGTTTCGGACAGGGGCGAACACCGGGGAGCTGTTTTTT. Full variable domain (remainder filled in from reference TRBV5-1 and TRBJ2-2): KAGVTQTPRYLIKTRGQQVTLSCSPISGHRSVSWYQQTPGQGLQFLFEYFSETQRNKGNFPGRFSGRQFSNSRSEMNVSTLELGDSALYLCASSLRFRTGANTGELFFGEGSRLTVL.

V usage is TRBV28 and J usage is TRBJ1-1; TRBD1 aligns across 8 bases. The germline gives CDR1 MDHEN, CDR2 SYDVKM. V was clipped by 5 bases and J by 4 bases; unmatched bases: 12. The CDR3 runs 16 residues. CDR3 nucleotide sequence: TGTGCCAGCAGTGGACAGGGCCTCGGAGGAGGCACTGAAGCTTTCTTT. It is translated as CASSGQGLGGGTEAFF. Based on the CDR3 plus reference TRBV28 and TRBJ1-1, the full variable domain is DVKVTQSSRYLVKRTGEKVFLECVQDMDHENMFWYRQDPGLGLRLIYFSYDVKMKEKGDIPEGYSVSREKKERFSLILESASTNQTSMYLCASSGQGLGGGTEAFFGQGTRLTVV.

The chain joins TRBV28 to TRBJ1-1, with D perhaps matching TRBD1 (6 bases). Germline CDR1 reads MDHEN; CDR2 reads SYDVKM. Trimming shortened V by 6 bases and J by 3 bases, and 14 bases separated the two germline ends. The CDR3 length is 14 residues. The CDR3 DNA is TGTGCCAGCAGGGGCGGGGGGGCATACACTGAAGCTTTCTTT. This gives the protein CASRGGGAYTEAFF.

The chain uses TRBV7-8 and TRBJ1-2; the D gene is possibly TRBD1 (5 bases). The CDR3 is made up of 14 amino acids. Germline loops: CDR1 SGHVS, CDR2 FQNEAQ. The V and J ends lost 3 bases and 4 bases respectively, with 12 bases between them. CDR3: CASSFSTAFYGYTF. The CDR3 region has the DNA TGTGCCAGCAGCTTCTCGACAGCCTTCTATGGCTACACCTTC.

V and J are TRBV10-3 and TRBJ2-7; D remains unclear. The V gene lost 3 bases and the J gene lost 2 bases, with 5 bases spanning the gap. The CDR3 contains 12 residues. CDR1 is ENHRY, CDR2 SYGVKD, per germline. In DNA form, the CDR3 reads TGTGCCATCAGTGACCCTCCCTACGAGCAGTACTTC. It codes for CAISDPPYEQYF.